Listed below are T cell receptor beta chains from one sample, sequenced in a study of blood T cell repertoires in COVID-19. Method: immunoSEQ multiplex PCR; TCRdb's copy keeps in-frame clones and lacks some. The sample yields fewer than 250,000 clones, about 90% seen once. The specimen was PBMCs or T cells enriched from blood (not recorded which). The receptors come from a woman aged 18-29 years who had recovered from COVID-19. Both conserved end residues are part of each CDR3. A D gene is named only where the DNA matches it firmly. Clone size is shown for a subset of rows, as once, few, many or a class of expanded clone.

size	V	D	J	CDR3	DNA
.	TRBV29-1	.	TRBJ1-1	CSVEYIGITEAFF	TGCAGCGTTGAATATATCGGTATCACTGAAGCTTTCTTT
.	TRBV6-5	.	TRBJ1-2	CAIRGNYGYTF	TGTGCCATCAGGGGCAACTATGGCTACACCTTC
many	TRBV3-1/TRBV3-2	.	TRBJ2-7	CASSIGGPSSYEQYF	TGTGCCAGCAGCATAGGGGGACCTAGCTCCTACGAGCAGTACTTC
.	TRBV7-7	TRBD2	TRBJ2-5	CASSELAGEQETQYF	TGTGCCAGCAGCGAGCTAGCGGGGGAACAAGAGACCCAGTACTTC
.	TRBV6-5	.	TRBJ1-6	CASSTTSSPLHF	TGTGCCAGCAGTACCACTAGTTCACCCCTCCACTTT
.	TRBV7-2	.	TRBJ1-5	CASSLTGLQPQHF	TGTGCCAGCAGCTTAACCGGTTTGCAGCCCCAGCATTTT
once	TRBV2	.	TRBJ1-4	CASKAGQATEKLFF	TGTGCCAGCAAAGCCGGTCAAGCTACGGAAAAACTGTTTTTT
once	TRBV27	.	TRBJ1-2	CASSPTNRAHGYTF	TGTGCCAGCTCCCCCACCAACAGGGCCCATGGCTACACCTTC
.	TRBV5-6	TRBD1	TRBJ2-1	CASSLDEGTGTYNEQFF	TGTGCCAGCAGCTTGGACGAGGGGACAGGGACCTACAATGAGCAGTTCTTC
.	TRBV4-1	TRBD1	TRBJ1-2	CASSQVGTGTDGYTF	TGCGCCAGCAGCCAAGTAGGGACAGGGACCGATGGCTACACCTTC